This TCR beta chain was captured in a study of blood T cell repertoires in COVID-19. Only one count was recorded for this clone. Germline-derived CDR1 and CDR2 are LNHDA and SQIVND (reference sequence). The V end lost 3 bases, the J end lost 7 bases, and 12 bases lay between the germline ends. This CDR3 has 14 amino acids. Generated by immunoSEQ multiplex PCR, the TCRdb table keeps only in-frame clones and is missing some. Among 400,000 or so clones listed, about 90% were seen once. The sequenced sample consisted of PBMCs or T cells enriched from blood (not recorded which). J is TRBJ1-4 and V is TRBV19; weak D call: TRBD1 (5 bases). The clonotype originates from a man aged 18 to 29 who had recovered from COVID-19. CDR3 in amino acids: CASSMKGLGEKLFF. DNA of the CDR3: TGTGCCAGTAGTATGAAGGGGCTGGGTGAAAAACTGTTTTTT.